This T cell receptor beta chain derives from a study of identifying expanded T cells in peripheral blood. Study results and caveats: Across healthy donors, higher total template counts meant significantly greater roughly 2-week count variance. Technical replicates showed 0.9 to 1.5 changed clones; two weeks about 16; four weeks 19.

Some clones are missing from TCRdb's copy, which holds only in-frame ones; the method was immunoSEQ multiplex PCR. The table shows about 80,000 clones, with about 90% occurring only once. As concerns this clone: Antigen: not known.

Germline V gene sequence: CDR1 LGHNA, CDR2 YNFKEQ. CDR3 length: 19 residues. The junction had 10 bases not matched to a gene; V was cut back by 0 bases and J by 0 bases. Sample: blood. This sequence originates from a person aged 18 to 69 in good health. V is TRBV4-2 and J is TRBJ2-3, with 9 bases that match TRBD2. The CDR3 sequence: CASSQDLVIAGDSTDTQYF. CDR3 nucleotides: TGTGCCAGCAGCCAAGATCTGGTAATAGCGGGGGATAGCACAGATACGCAGTATTTT.